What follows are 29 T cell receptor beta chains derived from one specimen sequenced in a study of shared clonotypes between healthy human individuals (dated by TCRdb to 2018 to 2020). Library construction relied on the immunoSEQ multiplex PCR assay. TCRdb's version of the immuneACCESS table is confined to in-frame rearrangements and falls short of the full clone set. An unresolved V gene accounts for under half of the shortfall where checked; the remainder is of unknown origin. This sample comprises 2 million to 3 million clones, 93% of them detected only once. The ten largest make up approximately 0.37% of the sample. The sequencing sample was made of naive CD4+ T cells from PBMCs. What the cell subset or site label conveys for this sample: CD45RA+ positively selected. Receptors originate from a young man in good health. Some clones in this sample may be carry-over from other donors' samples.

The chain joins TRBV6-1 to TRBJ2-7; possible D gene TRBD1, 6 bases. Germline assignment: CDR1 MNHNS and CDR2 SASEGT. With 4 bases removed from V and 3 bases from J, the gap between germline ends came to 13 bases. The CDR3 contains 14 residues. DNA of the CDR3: TGTGCCAGCAGTGTAACGCAGGGGCTCTACGAGCAGTACTTC. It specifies CASSVTQGLYEQYF.

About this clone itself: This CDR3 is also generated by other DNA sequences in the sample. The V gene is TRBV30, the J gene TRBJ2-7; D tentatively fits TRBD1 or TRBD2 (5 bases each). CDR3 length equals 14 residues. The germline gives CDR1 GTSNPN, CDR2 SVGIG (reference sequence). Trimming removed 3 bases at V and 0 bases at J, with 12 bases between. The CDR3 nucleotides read TGTGCCTGGAGCGGTGGGGGTTCCTCCTACGAGCAGTACTTC. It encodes CAWSGGGSSYEQYF.

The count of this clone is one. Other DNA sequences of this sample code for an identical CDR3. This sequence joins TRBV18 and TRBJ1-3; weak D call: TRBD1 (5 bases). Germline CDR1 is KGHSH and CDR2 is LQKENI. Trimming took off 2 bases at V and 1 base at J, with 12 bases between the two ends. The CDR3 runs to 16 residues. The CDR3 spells CASSPRGLVSGNTIYF. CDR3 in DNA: TGTGCCAGCTCACCAAGGGGATTGGTTTCTGGAAACACCATATATTTT. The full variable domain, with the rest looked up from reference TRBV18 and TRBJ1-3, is NAGVMQNPRHLVRRRGQEARLRCSPMKGHSHVYWYRQLPEEGLKFMVYLQKENIIDESGMPKERFSAEFPKEGPSILRIQQVVRGDSAAYFCASSPRGLVSGNTIYFGEGSWLTVV.

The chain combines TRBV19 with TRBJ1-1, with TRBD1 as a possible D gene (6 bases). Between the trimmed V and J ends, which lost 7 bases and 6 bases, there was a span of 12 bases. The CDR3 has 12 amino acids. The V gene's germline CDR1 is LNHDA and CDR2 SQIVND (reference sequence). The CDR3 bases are TGTGCCAGTATTGACAGGACTTCTGAAGCTTTCTTT. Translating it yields CASIDRTSEAFF.

This CDR3 reads CAISSGAPKNIQYF. The DNA of the CDR3 is TGTGCCATCAGTTCGGGGGCGCCCAAAAACATTCAGTACTTC. This rearrangement joins TRBV10-3 to TRBJ2-4, with D perhaps given as TRBD1 or TRBD2 (6 bases each). There are 14 residues in the CDR3. Germline CDR1 and CDR2: ENHRY and SYGVKD. V lost 5 bases and J lost 2, with 10 bases in between.

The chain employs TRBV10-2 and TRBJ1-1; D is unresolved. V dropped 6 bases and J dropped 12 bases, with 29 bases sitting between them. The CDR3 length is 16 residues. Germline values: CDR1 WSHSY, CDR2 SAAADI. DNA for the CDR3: TGCGCCAGCAGCTTTACCCTCCTAGGACCCTTATCCGGGTCTTTCTTT. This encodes CASSFTLLGPLSGSFF.

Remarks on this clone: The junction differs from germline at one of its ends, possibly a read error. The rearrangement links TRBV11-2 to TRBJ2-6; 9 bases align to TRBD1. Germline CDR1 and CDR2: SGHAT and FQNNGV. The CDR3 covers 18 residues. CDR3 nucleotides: TGTGCCAGCAGCGCCCGACAGGGGGTCACCTCTGGGGCCAACGTCCCGACTTTC. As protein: CASSARQGVTSGANVPTF.

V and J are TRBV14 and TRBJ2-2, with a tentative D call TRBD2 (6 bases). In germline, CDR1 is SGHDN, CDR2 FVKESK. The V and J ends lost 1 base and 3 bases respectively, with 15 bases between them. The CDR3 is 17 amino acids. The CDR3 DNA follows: TGTGCCAGCAGCCAAGTTAGAGGAGGGGACGACACCGGGGAGCTGTTTTTT. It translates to CASSQVRGGDDTGELFF.

The CDR3 DNA is TGCGCCAGCAGCTTGGACAGGGGGTTAGATCGTACGCAGTATTTT. The encoded protein is CASSLDRGLDRTQYF. V and J are TRBV5-1 and TRBJ2-3; 8 bases are a match to TRBD1. Germline assignment: CDR1 SGHRS and CDR2 YFSETQ. V was pared by 0 bases and J by 8 bases, with 8 bases of the junction left unmatched. The CDR3 runs 15 residues.

In DNA form, the CDR3 reads TGTGCCAGCAGCTTGTTTTACCAAGAGACCCAGTACTTC. Translating gives CASSLFYQETQYF. J is TRBJ2-5 and V is TRBV5-4; D uncertain. Trimming cost V 1 base and J 0 bases, with 4 bases left between them. CDR1 is SGHNT and CDR2 is YYREEE in the germline V gene (reference sequence). This CDR3 spans 13 amino acids.

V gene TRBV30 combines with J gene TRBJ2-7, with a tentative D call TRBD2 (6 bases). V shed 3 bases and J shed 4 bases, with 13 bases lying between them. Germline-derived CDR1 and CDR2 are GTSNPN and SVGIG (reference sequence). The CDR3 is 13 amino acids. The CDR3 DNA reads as TGTGCCTGGAGGGTCGCGGGGCGGTACGAGCAGTACTTC. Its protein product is CAWRVAGRYEQYF.

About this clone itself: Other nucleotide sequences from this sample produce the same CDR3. CDR3: CASSLPGNNEQFF. For the CDR3, the DNA is TGCGCCAGCAGCTTGCCAGGGAACAATGAGCAGTTCTTC. The rearrangement links TRBV5-1 to TRBJ2-1; D may be TRBD1 (5 bases). This CDR3 is built from 13 residues. Between the trimmed V and J ends, which lost 1 base and 5 bases, there was a span of 7 bases. In germline, CDR1 is SGHRS, CDR2 YFSETQ.

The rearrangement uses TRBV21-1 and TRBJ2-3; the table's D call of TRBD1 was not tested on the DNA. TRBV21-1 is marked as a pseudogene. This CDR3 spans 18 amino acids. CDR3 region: CASTKKSSGTGRTDTQYF. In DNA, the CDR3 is TGTGCCAGCACCAAAAAAAGTTCCGGGACAGGGAGAACAGATACGCAGTATTTT.

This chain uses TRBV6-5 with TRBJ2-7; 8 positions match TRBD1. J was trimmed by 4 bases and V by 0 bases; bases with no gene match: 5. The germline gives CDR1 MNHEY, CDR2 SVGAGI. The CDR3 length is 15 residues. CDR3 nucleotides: TGTGCCAGCAGTTACTCCAACAGGGGGGTATACGAGCAGTACTTC. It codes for CASSYSNRGVYEQYF.

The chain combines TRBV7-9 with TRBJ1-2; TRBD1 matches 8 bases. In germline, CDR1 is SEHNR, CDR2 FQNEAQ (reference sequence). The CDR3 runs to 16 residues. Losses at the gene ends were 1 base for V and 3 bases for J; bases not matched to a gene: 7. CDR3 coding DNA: TGTGCCAGCAGCTTAGGCCTCGCAGGGGGCGACTATGGCTACACCTTC. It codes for CASSLGLAGGDYGYTF.

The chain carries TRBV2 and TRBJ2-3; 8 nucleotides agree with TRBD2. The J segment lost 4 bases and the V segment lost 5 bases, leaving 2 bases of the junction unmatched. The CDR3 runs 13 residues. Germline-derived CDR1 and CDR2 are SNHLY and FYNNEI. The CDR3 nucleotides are TGTGCCAGCAGTCGGGAGGGCTCAGATACGCAGTATTTT. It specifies CASSREGSDTQYF.

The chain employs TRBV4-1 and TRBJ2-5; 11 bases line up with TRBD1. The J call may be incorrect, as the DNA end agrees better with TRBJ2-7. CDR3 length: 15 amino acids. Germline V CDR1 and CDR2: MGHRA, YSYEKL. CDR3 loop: CASSSGTGGTYEQYF. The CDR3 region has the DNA TGCGCCAGCAGCTCGGGGACAGGGGGGACCTACGAGCAGTACTTC.

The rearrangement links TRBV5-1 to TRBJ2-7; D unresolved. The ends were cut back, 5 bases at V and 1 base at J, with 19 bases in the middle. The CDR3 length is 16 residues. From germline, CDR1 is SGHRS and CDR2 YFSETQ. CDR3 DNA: TGCGCCAGCAGACGCGGACGTGGAACCTCATCCTACGAGCAGTACTTC. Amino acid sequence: CASRRGRGTSSYEQYF.

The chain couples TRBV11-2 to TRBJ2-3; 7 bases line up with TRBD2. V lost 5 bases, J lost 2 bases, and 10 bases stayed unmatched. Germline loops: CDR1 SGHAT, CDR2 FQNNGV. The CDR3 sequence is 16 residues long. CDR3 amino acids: CASSGAPGGITDTQYF. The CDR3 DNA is TGTGCCAGCAGCGGAGCACCGGGAGGCATCACAGATACGCAGTATTTT.

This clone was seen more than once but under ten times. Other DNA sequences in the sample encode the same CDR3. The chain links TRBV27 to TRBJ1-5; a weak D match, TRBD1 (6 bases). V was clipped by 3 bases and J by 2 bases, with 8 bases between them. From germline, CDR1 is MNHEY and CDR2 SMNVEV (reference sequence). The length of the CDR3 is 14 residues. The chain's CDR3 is CASSFRGGNQPQHF. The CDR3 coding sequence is TGTGCCAGCAGTTTCAGGGGTGGCAATCAGCCCCAGCATTTT.

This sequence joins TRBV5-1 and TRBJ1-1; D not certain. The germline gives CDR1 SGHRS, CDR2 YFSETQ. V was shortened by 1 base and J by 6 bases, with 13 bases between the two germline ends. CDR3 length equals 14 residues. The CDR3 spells CASSLTWLGAEAFF. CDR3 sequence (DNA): TGCGCCAGCAGCTTGACTTGGTTAGGCGCTGAAGCTTTCTTT.

The CDR3 loop is CASSEYPTGELFF. For the CDR3, the DNA is TGTGCCAGCAGTGAATACCCCACCGGGGAGCTGTTTTTT. This chain links TRBV6-1 with TRBJ2-2, with D uncertain. Germline assignment: CDR1 MNHNS and CDR2 SASEGT. Between the trimmed V and J ends, which lost 2 bases and 4 bases, there was a span of 5 bases. This CDR3 is 13 amino acids long.

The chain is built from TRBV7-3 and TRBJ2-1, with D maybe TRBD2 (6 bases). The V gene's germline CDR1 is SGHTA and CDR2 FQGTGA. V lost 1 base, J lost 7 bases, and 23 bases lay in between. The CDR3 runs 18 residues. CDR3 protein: CASSLRPGRRGGVNEQFF. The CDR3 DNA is TGTGCCAGCAGCTTAAGGCCGGGTCGGAGGGGTGGTGTGAATGAGCAGTTCTTC.

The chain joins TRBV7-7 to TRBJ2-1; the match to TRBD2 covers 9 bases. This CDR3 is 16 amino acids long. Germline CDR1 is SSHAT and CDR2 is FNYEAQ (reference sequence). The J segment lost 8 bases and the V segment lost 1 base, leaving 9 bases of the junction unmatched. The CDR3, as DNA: TGTGCCAGCAGCTTAGATGGGCGGGAGGGGATCGATGAGCAGTTCTTC. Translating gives CASSLDGREGIDEQFF.

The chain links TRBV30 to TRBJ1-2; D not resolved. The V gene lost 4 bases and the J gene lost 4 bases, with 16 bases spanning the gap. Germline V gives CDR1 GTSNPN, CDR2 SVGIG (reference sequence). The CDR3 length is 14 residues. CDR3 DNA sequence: TGTGCCTGGACTCAGTCCTATCCGGCCTATGGCTACACCTTC. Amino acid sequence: CAWTQSYPAYGYTF.

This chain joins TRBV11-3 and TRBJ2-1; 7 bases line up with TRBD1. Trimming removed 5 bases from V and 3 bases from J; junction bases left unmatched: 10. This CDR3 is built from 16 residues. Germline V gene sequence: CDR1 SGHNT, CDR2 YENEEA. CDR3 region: CASSQKQGSHYNEQFF. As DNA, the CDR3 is TGTGCCAGCAGCCAAAAACAGGGGTCCCACTACAATGAGCAGTTCTTC.

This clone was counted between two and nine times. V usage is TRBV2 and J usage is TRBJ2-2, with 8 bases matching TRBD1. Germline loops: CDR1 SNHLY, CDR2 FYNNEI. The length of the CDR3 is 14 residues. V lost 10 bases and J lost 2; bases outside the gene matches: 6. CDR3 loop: CATQDRGNTGELFF. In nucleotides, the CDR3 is TGTGCCACCCAAGACAGGGGTAACACCGGGGAGCTGTTTTTT.

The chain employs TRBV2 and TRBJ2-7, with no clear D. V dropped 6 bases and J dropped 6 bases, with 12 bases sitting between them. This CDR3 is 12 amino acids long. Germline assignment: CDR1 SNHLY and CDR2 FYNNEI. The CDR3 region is CASRRLGGEQYF. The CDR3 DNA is TGTGCCAGCAGGAGACTCGGCGGCGAGCAGTACTTC.

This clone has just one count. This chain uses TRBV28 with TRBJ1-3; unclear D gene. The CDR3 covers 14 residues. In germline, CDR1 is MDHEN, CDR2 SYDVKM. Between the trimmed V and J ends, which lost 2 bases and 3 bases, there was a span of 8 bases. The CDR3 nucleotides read TGTGCCAGCAGTTTAGGGCCTGGTGGAAACACCATATATTTT. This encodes CASSLGPGGNTIYF. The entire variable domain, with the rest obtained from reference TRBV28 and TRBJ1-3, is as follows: DVKVTQSSRYLVKRTGEKVFLECVQDMDHENMFWYRQDPGLGLRLIYFSYDVKMKEKGDIPEGYSVSREKKERFSLILESASTNQTSMYLCASSLGPGGNTIYFGEGSWLTVV.